The present T cell receptor beta chain was sequenced within a study of glioma-infiltrating T cells. About the research overall: WHO grade II oligodendrogliomas or astrocytomas, plus non-recurrent WHO grade IV glioblastomas, were sampled. Blood libraries targeted roughly 4- to 11-fold coverage of about a million T cells. Study-level findings and limits: Signature shared blood CDR3 motifs were enriched in low-divergence and depleted in high-divergence patients. Only very few CDR3 sequences appeared in both tissue and blood.

Using RNA template, CDR3s of TCR alpha and beta were amplified with iRepertoire arm-PCR. TCRdb re-analysed the multiplex PCR reads in MiXCR, keeping a single row per CDR3 protein. The sample includes a few hundred thousand distinct CDR3 sequences, 41% seen only once; the top ten take 9.5% to 15%. This clonotype was detected a few times. Its cognate antigen is unknown. The germline V gene has CDR1 MNHNY and CDR2 SVGAGI (reference sequence). CDR3 length: 13 amino acids. V gave up 6 bases and J gave up 7 bases, with 13 bases separating them. This TCR was sampled from a human donor with low-grade glioma or glioblastoma, undergoing nonglioma brain surgery, or in good health (not recorded which). The rearrangement uses TRBV6-6 and TRBJ2-1; no clear D. Sequences were obtained from glioma tissue, nonneoplastic brain tissue, or PBMCs (not recorded which). CDR3 coding DNA: TGTGCCAGCAGGGCCACGGAAGTTAATGAGCAGTTCTTC. It specifies CASRATEVNEQFF.